These T cell receptor beta chains were read from a single sample in a study of human thymus T cells. Sequencing used immunoSEQ multiplex PCR; TCRdb keeps in-frame clones, though not all of them. The sample holds fewer than 85,000 clones, approximately 95% seen once. Input material: thymus tissue. These receptors all stem from a girl under three years old with a congenital heart defect but otherwise immunologically healthy. CDR3s include the opening cysteine and the closing phenylalanine or tryptophan. The D gene is left open where the match is weak. Size is omitted from some rows. Given values are once, few, many or a class for expanded clones.

d_call: .; j_call: TRBJ1-1; v_call: TRBV5-1; clone_size: .; cdr3_nt: TGCGCCAGCAGCCTGCGGAGGGGCACTGAAGCTTTCTTT; cdr3_aa: CASSLRRGTEAFF
d_call: .; j_call: TRBJ1-1; v_call: TRBV5-6; clone_size: .; cdr3_nt: TGTGCCAGCAGCTTGGCACAGGTCAACACTGAAGCTTTCTTT; cdr3_aa: CASSLAQVNTEAFF
d_call: .; j_call: TRBJ1-5; v_call: TRBV7-2; clone_size: .; cdr3_nt: TGTGCCAGCAGCTCGACGGGGCAGCCCCAGCATTTT; cdr3_aa: CASSSTGQPQHF
d_call: .; j_call: TRBJ2-1; v_call: TRBV7-9; clone_size: .; cdr3_nt: TGTGCCAGCAGCTTAGGGGACTGGCTCAATGAGCAGTTCTTC; cdr3_aa: CASSLGDWLNEQFF
d_call: TRBD2; j_call: TRBJ2-7; v_call: TRBV30; clone_size: .; cdr3_nt: TGTGCCTGGAGTGACCCTCAGCGGGAGTGCTACGAGCAGTACTTC; cdr3_aa: CAWSDPQRECYEQYF
d_call: .; j_call: TRBJ2-3; v_call: TRBV10-2; clone_size: .; cdr3_nt: TGCGCCAGCAAAGGGGCAGATACGCAGTATTTT; cdr3_aa: CASKGADTQYF
d_call: .; j_call: TRBJ1-6; v_call: TRBV10-1; clone_size: once; cdr3_nt: TGCGCCAGCAGTGCGAATTCACCCCTCCACTTT; cdr3_aa: CASSANSPLHF
d_call: .; j_call: TRBJ2-1; v_call: TRBV11-2; clone_size: .; cdr3_nt: TGTGCCAGCAGCCCGAAATACAATGAGCAGTTCTTC; cdr3_aa: CASSPKYNEQFF
d_call: TRBD1; j_call: TRBJ2-5; v_call: TRBV28; clone_size: .; cdr3_nt: TGTGCCAGCAGTTTAATAGGACAGGGGGAGACCCAGTACTTC; cdr3_aa: CASSLIGQGETQYF
d_call: .; j_call: TRBJ2-2; v_call: TRBV27; clone_size: .; cdr3_nt: TGTGCCAGCAGTTTAACGACCGCGAACACCGGGGAGCTGTTTTTT; cdr3_aa: CASSLTTANTGELFF
d_call: TRBD1; j_call: TRBJ2-7; v_call: TRBV6-6; clone_size: .; cdr3_nt: TGTGCCAGCTCCCACAGGGGGAACTCAGTCCCCTACGAGCAGTACTTC; cdr3_aa: CASSHRGNSVPYEQYF
d_call: .; j_call: TRBJ1-2; v_call: TRBV5-6; clone_size: .; cdr3_nt: TGTGCCAGCAGGGGACCTAACTATGGCTACACCTTC; cdr3_aa: CASRGPNYGYTF
d_call: .; j_call: TRBJ1-1; v_call: TRBV5-1; clone_size: .; cdr3_nt: TGCGCCAGCAGCTTAGGCCACGTCACTGAAGCTTTCTTT; cdr3_aa: CASSLGHVTEAFF
d_call: TRBD2; j_call: TRBJ2-2; v_call: TRBV23-1; clone_size: .; cdr3_nt: TGCGCCAGCCGGGAGGGACCCACCGGGGAGCTGTTTTTT; cdr3_aa: CASREGPTGELFF
d_call: .; j_call: TRBJ2-3; v_call: TRBV5-1; clone_size: .; cdr3_nt: TGTGCCAGCAGCCCGGGGTCAGGAAGGGCGGATACGCAGTATTTT; cdr3_aa: CASSPGSGRADTQYF
d_call: TRBD2; j_call: TRBJ2-1; v_call: TRBV5-1; clone_size: once; cdr3_nt: TGCGCCAGCAGCTTGTGGACTAGCGGGAAAACGCTCTACAATGAGCAGTTCTTC; cdr3_aa: CASSLWTSGKTLYNEQFF
d_call: TRBD1; j_call: TRBJ2-2; v_call: TRBV19; clone_size: few; cdr3_nt: TGTGCCAGTAGTACCCCGACAGGGGCGGTGAAAAACACCGGGGAGCTGTTTTTT; cdr3_aa: CASSTPTGAVKNTGELFF
d_call: TRBD2; j_call: TRBJ2-3; v_call: TRBV19; clone_size: once; cdr3_nt: TGTGCCAGTAGTACCTCGGGACTAGCGGGGCCTACCTTAGGCACAGATACGCAGTATTTT; cdr3_aa: CASSTSGLAGPTLGTDTQYF
d_call: TRBD1; j_call: TRBJ1-1; v_call: TRBV7-2; clone_size: .; cdr3_nt: TGTGCCAGCAGCGGGACAGGCCGGGCCACTGAAGCTTTCTTT; cdr3_aa: CASSGTGRATEAFF
d_call: TRBD1; j_call: TRBJ2-2; v_call: TRBV14; clone_size: .; cdr3_nt: TGTGCCAGCAGCCCAAGAGTCGGGACAGGGGGCAACACCGGGGAGCTGTTTTTT; cdr3_aa: CASSPRVGTGGNTGELFF
d_call: TRBD2; j_call: TRBJ2-7; v_call: TRBV29-1; clone_size: .; cdr3_nt: TGCAGCGTTGAACGTAGCGGGAGGGATTCCCCTAGCGAGCAGTACTTC; cdr3_aa: CSVERSGRDSPSEQYF
d_call: .; j_call: TRBJ2-3; v_call: TRBV28; clone_size: .; cdr3_nt: TGTGCCAGCAGCCCCCCGGGGGGCGGAAAAAGCACAGATACGCAGTATTTT; cdr3_aa: CASSPPGGGKSTDTQYF
d_call: TRBD2; j_call: TRBJ2-7; v_call: TRBV7-6; clone_size: .; cdr3_nt: TGTGCCAGCAGCCACCCGGGGGGGACTCCCTACGAGCAGTACTTC; cdr3_aa: CASSHPGGTPYEQYF
d_call: .; j_call: TRBJ1-3; v_call: TRBV28; clone_size: .; cdr3_nt: TGTGCCAGCAGTCCCCATTCGACAGGCTCTGGAAACACCATATATTTT; cdr3_aa: CASSPHSTGSGNTIYF
d_call: .; j_call: TRBJ1-1; v_call: TRBV2; clone_size: .; cdr3_nt: TGTGCCAGCAGTGAAGACAGGGTAACTGAAGCTTTCTTT; cdr3_aa: CASSEDRVTEAFF
d_call: .; j_call: TRBJ1-2; v_call: TRBV18; clone_size: .; cdr3_nt: TGTGCCAGCTCACCTAAGGAGTACAGGCCCGCGAGTGGCTACACCTTC; cdr3_aa: CASSPKEYRPASGYTF
d_call: .; j_call: TRBJ1-1; v_call: TRBV7-8; clone_size: .; cdr3_nt: TGTGCCAGCAGCTTAACGGGGGATCGCACTGAAGCTTTCTTT; cdr3_aa: CASSLTGDRTEAFF
d_call: TRBD2; j_call: TRBJ2-1; v_call: TRBV18; clone_size: .; cdr3_nt: TGTGCCAGCTCACTAGCGGGAGGGCACAATGAGCAGTTCTTC; cdr3_aa: CASSLAGGHNEQFF
d_call: TRBD1; j_call: TRBJ2-7; v_call: TRBV12-5; clone_size: .; cdr3_nt: TGTGCTAGTGGTCTTGGGACAGACTACGAGCAGTACTTC; cdr3_aa: CASGLGTDYEQYF
d_call: .; j_call: TRBJ1-4; v_call: TRBV4-3; clone_size: .; cdr3_nt: TGCGCCAGCAGCCAGATACAGACAACTAATGAAAAACTGTTTTTT; cdr3_aa: CASSQIQTTNEKLFF
d_call: TRBD2; j_call: TRBJ2-7; v_call: TRBV18; clone_size: .; cdr3_nt: TGTGCCAGCTCACGCCTTCCCCCCACTAGCGGGTGTACCTACGAGCAGTACTTC; cdr3_aa: CASSRLPPTSGCTYEQYF
d_call: TRBD2; j_call: TRBJ2-1; v_call: TRBV2; clone_size: .; cdr3_nt: TGTGCCAGCAGACTTACCTCTAGCGGGAGAAGGAATGAGCAGTTCTTC; cdr3_aa: CASRLTSSGRRNEQFF
d_call: .; j_call: TRBJ1-1; v_call: TRBV5-1; clone_size: once; cdr3_nt: TGCGCCAGCAGCCTAAGCACTTACCGACAGGTAAAAGCTTTCTTT; cdr3_aa: CASSLSTYRQVKAFF
d_call: .; j_call: TRBJ2-7; v_call: TRBV30; clone_size: .; cdr3_nt: TGTGCCTTGGACCCGTCCTACGAGCAGTACTTC; cdr3_aa: CALDPSYEQYF
d_call: .; j_call: TRBJ2-5; v_call: TRBV13; clone_size: .; cdr3_nt: TGTGCCAGCAGCCCTCGGCCCGGCGAGGAGACCCAGTACTTC; cdr3_aa: CASSPRPGEETQYF
d_call: TRBD2; j_call: TRBJ2-7; v_call: TRBV5-1; clone_size: once; cdr3_nt: TGCGCCAGCAGCTTGGAAAGGGCGGGAGTCTCTTACGAGCAGTACTTC; cdr3_aa: CASSLERAGVSYEQYF
d_call: .; j_call: TRBJ1-1; v_call: TRBV7-2; clone_size: .; cdr3_nt: TGTGCCAGCAGCCCTTCGGACAGCCCTTCTGAAGCTTTCTTT; cdr3_aa: CASSPSDSPSEAFF
d_call: .; j_call: TRBJ2-5; v_call: TRBV7-9; clone_size: .; cdr3_nt: TGTGCCAGCAGCTTTGTTCCGCGGGACGTCCAAGAGACCCAGTACTTC; cdr3_aa: CASSFVPRDVQETQYF
d_call: .; j_call: TRBJ1-1; v_call: TRBV7-9; clone_size: .; cdr3_nt: TGTGCCAGCAGCTTAGTACGGCAGGGGCCTCCTGAAGCTTTCTTT; cdr3_aa: CASSLVRQGPPEAFF
d_call: .; j_call: TRBJ1-5; v_call: TRBV30; clone_size: .; cdr3_nt: TGTGCCTGGAGTCGCTCCGCCGGGTATCAGCCCCAGCATTTT; cdr3_aa: CAWSRSAGYQPQHF
d_call: TRBD1; j_call: TRBJ1-2; v_call: TRBV5-6; clone_size: .; cdr3_nt: TGTGCCAGCAGCCCAAAGGACAGGGGGCAGGATGGCTACACCTTC; cdr3_aa: CASSPKDRGQDGYTF
d_call: .; j_call: TRBJ2-7; v_call: TRBV7-9; clone_size: .; cdr3_nt: TGTGCCAGCAGCTTACATCAGGGAGAGGGTCAGGGGCAGTACTTC; cdr3_aa: CASSLHQGEGQGQYF
d_call: TRBD2; j_call: TRBJ2-5; v_call: TRBV4-2; clone_size: .; cdr3_nt: TGTGCCAGCAGCCAGACGATAGGACGCGTTCCCAGCGGGAATCAAGAGACCCAGTACTTC; cdr3_aa: CASSQTIGRVPSGNQETQYF
d_call: TRBD1; j_call: TRBJ1-1; v_call: TRBV19; clone_size: .; cdr3_nt: TGTGCCAGTAGTATTCTGTTGGGACAGCGAGAAGCTTTCTTT; cdr3_aa: CASSILLGQREAFF
d_call: TRBD1; j_call: TRBJ2-7; v_call: TRBV7-2; clone_size: .; cdr3_nt: TGTGCCAGCAGCTTCCACAAAACCGGGACAGGGATCCACGAGCAGTACTTC; cdr3_aa: CASSFHKTGTGIHEQYF
d_call: .; j_call: TRBJ1-4; v_call: TRBV27; clone_size: .; cdr3_nt: TGTGCCAGCAGTCCGACAGAAAATGAAAAACTGTTTTTT; cdr3_aa: CASSPTENEKLFF
d_call: .; j_call: TRBJ2-5; v_call: TRBV19; clone_size: .; cdr3_nt: TGTGCCAGTAATCAGGGGTACACCCGGGAGACCCAGTACTTC; cdr3_aa: CASNQGYTRETQYF
d_call: TRBD1; j_call: TRBJ2-5; v_call: TRBV7-9; clone_size: .; cdr3_nt: TGTGCCAGCAGCGCGGGACAGGGGGCGGGTTGGCAAGAGACCCAGTACTTC; cdr3_aa: CASSAGQGAGWQETQYF